The clone carrying this T cell receptor beta chain was seen a few times. No antigen is known for it. Only healthy Caucasians were included as donors. The CDR3 spans 13 residues. With 3 bases removed from V and 5 bases from J, the gap between germline ends came to 10 bases. Per the germline V gene, CDR1 is SEHNR and CDR2 is FQNEAQ (reference sequence). The data originate from a study of identical twins. Study-level points and caveats: In beta out-of-frame sequences, the excess sharing between twins was weaker.

A universal primer site was incorporated via template switching, and the cDNA contained unique molecular identifiers. TCRdb reprocessed the 5' RACE reads with MiXCR, giving one entry per CDR3 protein. The table lists about 790,000 distinct CDR3 sequences, around a sixth of them singletons. This sample was shared with a second study, whose subject was T cells expressing NK-cell markers. That report adds: In a handful of donors, dominant clonotypes made up roughly 25-60.1% of CD3+CD56-NKG2C+ cells.

Sequencing input: PBMCs. The sequence was obtained from a woman younger than 35 in good health. V gene TRBV7-9 combines with J gene TRBJ2-5, with D perhaps TRBD1 (5 bases). The CDR3 region is CASSFDQGETQYF. The DNA for the CDR3 is TGTGCCAGCAGCTTCGACCAGGGTGAGACCCAGTACTTC. The variable domain in full, with the rest retrieved from reference TRBV7-9 and TRBJ2-5, is DTGVSQNPRHKITKRGQNVTFRCDPISEHNRLYWYRQTLGQGPEFLTYFQNEAQLEKSRLLSDRFSAERPKGSFSTLEIQRTEQGDSAMYLCASSFDQGETQYFGPGTRLLVL.